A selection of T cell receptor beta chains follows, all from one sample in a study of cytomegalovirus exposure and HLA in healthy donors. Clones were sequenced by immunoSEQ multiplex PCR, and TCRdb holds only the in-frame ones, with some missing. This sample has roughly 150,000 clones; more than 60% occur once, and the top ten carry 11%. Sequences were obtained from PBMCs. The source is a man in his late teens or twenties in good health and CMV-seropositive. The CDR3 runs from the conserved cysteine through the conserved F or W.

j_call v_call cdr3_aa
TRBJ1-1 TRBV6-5 CASRRTGRNTEAFF
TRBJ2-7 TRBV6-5 CASSYSAGLSYEQYF
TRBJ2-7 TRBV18 CASSPDRVYEQYF
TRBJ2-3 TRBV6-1 CASSESVLPPRDTQYF
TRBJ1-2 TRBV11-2 CASSFSPGTGKSYTF
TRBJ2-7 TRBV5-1 CASSLEEVHEQYF
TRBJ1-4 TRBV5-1 CASSLESSGQTNEKLFF
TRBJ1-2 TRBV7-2 CASSLDWGVYGYTF
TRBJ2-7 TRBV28 CASSLLWRGSSYEQYF
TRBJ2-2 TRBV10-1 CASSSDRAGELFF
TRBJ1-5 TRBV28 CASSPLRTAIRYSNQPQHF
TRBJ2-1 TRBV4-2 CASSQVGDSSYNEQFF
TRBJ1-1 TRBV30 CAWSKQSGTTLTEAFF
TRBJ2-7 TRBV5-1 CASSLIPDPLGTQGVQYF
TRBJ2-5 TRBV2 CASSDTSGFAETQYF
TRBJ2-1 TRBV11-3 CASSYGQGTYNEQFF
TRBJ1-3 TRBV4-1 CASSQDRHPSGNTIYF
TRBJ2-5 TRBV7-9 CSSSLATSGIWETQYF
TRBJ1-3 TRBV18 CASSPGTASGNTIYF
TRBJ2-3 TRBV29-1 CSVNTEGGTQYF
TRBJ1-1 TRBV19 CASRLRGENTEAFF
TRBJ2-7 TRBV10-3 CAISKDYYEQYF
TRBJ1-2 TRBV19 CASSDLDRGRNYGYTF
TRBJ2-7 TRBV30 CAWSRKGDLYEQYF
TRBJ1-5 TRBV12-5 CASGLVIGARYSNQPQHF